This TCR beta chain was captured by sequencing in a study of T cell responses to AZD1222 COVID-19 vaccine. CDR3 length: 17 residues. CDR1 is SGHAT, CDR2 FQNNGV, per germline. Trimming took off 5 bases at V and 0 bases at J, with 17 bases between the two ends. Clones were sequenced by immunoSEQ multiplex PCR, and TCRdb holds only the in-frame ones, with some missing. The repertoire includes around 220,000 clones, about 95% of them detected once, and approximately 1.7% sits in the top ten. With regard to this clone: What it binds is not known.

Overall study results and limits: Recipients of AZD1222 seropositive at baseline numbered only 5 or 6. Nearly half of spike-specific TCRs reportedly go after variant regions that carry no mutations. Females made up more of the donors, who were largely white British, and clonal diversity may have come out too low.

The chain recombines TRBV11-2 with TRBJ1-3, with a possible D match to TRBD1 (5 bases). Sequences were derived from peripheral blood, sampled 28 days after the second dose of the MenACWY control vaccine. This receptor was obtained from an adult who received the MenACWY meningococcal vaccine as a control. The CDR3 DNA sequence: TGTGCCAGCAGCCCCGGGGGGAAACACCCCTCTGGAAACACCATATATTTT. It is translated as CASSPGGKHPSGNTIYF.